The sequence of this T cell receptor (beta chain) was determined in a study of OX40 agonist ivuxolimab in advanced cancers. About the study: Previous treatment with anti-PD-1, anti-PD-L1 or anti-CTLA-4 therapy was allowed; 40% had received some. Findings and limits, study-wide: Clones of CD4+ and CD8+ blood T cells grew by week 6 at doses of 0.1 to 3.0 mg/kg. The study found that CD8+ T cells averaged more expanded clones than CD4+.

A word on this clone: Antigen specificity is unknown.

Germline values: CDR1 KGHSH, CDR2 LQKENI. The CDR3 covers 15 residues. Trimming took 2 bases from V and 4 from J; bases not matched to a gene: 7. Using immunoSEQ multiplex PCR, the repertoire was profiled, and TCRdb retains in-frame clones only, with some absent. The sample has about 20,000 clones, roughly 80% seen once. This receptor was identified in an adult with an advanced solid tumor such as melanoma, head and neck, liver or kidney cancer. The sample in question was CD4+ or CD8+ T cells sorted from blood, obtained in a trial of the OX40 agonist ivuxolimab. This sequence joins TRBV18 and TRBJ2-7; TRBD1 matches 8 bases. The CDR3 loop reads CASSPGQDRVYEQYF. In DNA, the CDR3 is TGTGCCAGCTCACCAGGTCAGGACAGGGTTTACGAGCAGTACTTC.